These 22 T cell receptor beta chains were all obtained from the same sample, sequenced in a study of T cells expressing NK-cell markers. TCRdb re-called the 5' RACE reads; every CDR3 protein appears as one record, without DNA. Its listing shows about 260,000 distinct CDR3 sequences. Sequencing input: blood T cells: a sorted CD56 or NKG2C T cell subset, CD4+ or CD8+ T cells, or bulk PBMC T cells (not recorded which). Receptors were obtained from a man between 18 and 35 years old in good health.

The gene calls are TRBV29-1 and TRBJ1-2; the D call of TRBD1 rests on TCRdb alone, since no DNA is present to check it. CDR3 length equals 13 residues. Germline V gene sequence: CDR1 SQVTM, CDR2 ANQGSEA. The CDR3 loop is CSAERWQGYGYTF.

The chain joins TRBV20-1 to TRBJ2-6; TCRdb lists TRBD2, though no DNA is available to test this call. The length of the CDR3 is 16 residues. The germline V gene encodes CDR1 DFQATT and CDR2 SNEGSKA (reference sequence). CDR3 amino acids: CSARSRERSGANVLTF.

The chain's CDR3 is CATSDLAGGKFF. The J gene is TRBJ2-1, the V gene TRBV24-1; the TCRdb D gene call, TRBD2, has no DNA to confirm it. The CDR3 runs 12 residues. CDR1 and CDR2 (germline): KGHDR, SFDVKD.

The genes are TRBV27 and TRBJ2-3; absent DNA, TCRdb's TRBD2 call cannot be checked. The CDR3 covers 18 residues. The germline V gene has CDR1 MNHEY and CDR2 SMNVEV (reference sequence). The CDR3 sequence: CASSLFGFRATSTDTQYF.

V is TRBV27 and J is TRBJ2-2; the TCRdb D gene call, TRBD1, has no DNA to confirm it. The germline gives CDR1 MNHEY, CDR2 SMNVEV (reference sequence). The CDR3 loop spans 13 amino acids. The CDR3 spells CASSGTGTGELFF.

The chain carries TRBV29-1 and TRBJ2-1; TCRdb reports TRBD2, a call that lacks DNA to check it against. Germline V lookup: CDR1 SQVTM, CDR2 ANQGSEA. The CDR3 is made up of 14 amino acids. This CDR3 reads CSVASGRGYNEQFF.

The rearrangement uses TRBV20-1 and TRBJ2-7; TCRdb's assignment of TRBD2 cannot be checked, as there is no DNA. The germline V gene encodes CDR1 DFQATT and CDR2 SNEGSKA (reference sequence). CDR3 length: 14 residues. The CDR3 loop reads CSAATTGTSPEQYF.

This chain uses TRBV4-1 with TRBJ2-1; TCRdb proposes TRBD1, but this gene call is untestable without DNA. Germline V gives CDR1 MGHRA, CDR2 YSYEKL. The CDR3 runs to 12 residues. The CDR3 spells CASSQPRGPGFF.

This chain links TRBV30 with TRBJ2-5; TCRdb names TRBD2, which stays unverified in the absence of DNA. Looked up from germline, CDR1 is GTSNPN and CDR2 is SVGIG (reference sequence). The CDR3 runs to 16 residues. The CDR3 sequence: CAWSQLAGPPQETQYF.

The chain uses TRBV28 and TRBJ2-7. The CDR3 runs 16 residues. From germline, CDR1 is MDHEN and CDR2 SYDVKM. CDR3 residues: CASTERQRSGFYEQYF.

CDR3 sequence reads: CASSVGGQANTEAFF. The gene calls are TRBV9 and TRBJ1-1; with no DNA, the TCRdb D assignment of TRBD1 cannot be verified. CDR1 is SGDLS, CDR2 YYNGEE, per germline. CDR3 size: 15 residues.

The chain is built from TRBV10-3 and TRBJ2-6; TCRdb names TRBD1, which stays unverified in the absence of DNA. The CDR3 runs to 15 residues. Per germline, CDR1 ENHRY and CDR2 SYGVKD. The CDR3 region is CAISQSPVGANVLTF.

The CDR3 protein is CAISKGDNQPQHF. The rearrangement links TRBV10-3 to TRBJ1-5; TCRdb indicates TRBD1, and absent DNA this call remains unverified. CDR3 size: 13 residues. The germline CDR1 and CDR2 sequences are ENHRY and SYGVKD.

The chain recombines TRBV29-1 with TRBJ1-1; lacking DNA, the TRBD1 call made by TCRdb goes unchecked. The CDR3 is 13 amino acids. Germline CDR1 SQVTM, CDR2 ANQGSEA. This chain's CDR3 is CSAPGQDNTEAFF. Combining the CDR3 with reference TRBV29-1 and TRBJ1-1 gives the whole variable domain SAVISQKPSRDICQRGTSLTIQCQVDSQVTMMFWYRQQPGQSLTLIATANQGSEATYESGFVIDKFPISRPNLTFSTLTVSNMSPEDSSIYLCSAPGQDNTEAFFGQGTRLTVV.

The rearrangement uses TRBV29-1 and TRBJ2-5. Germline V gives CDR1 SQVTM, CDR2 ANQGSEA. This CDR3 contains 11 residues. This chain's CDR3 is CTYRDEETQYF.

The chain couples TRBV7-2 to TRBJ2-1; TCRdb indicates TRBD2, and absent DNA this call remains unverified. The germline V gene encodes CDR1 SGHTA and CDR2 FQGNSA. The CDR3 is made up of 15 amino acids. The CDR3 is CASSPPRGNYNEQFF.

This chain joins TRBV10-1 and TRBJ2-6; TCRdb designates TRBD1, a call that cannot be tested without DNA. Germline V gives CDR1 WNHNN, CDR2 SYGVQD (reference sequence). The length of the CDR3 is 18 residues. The CDR3 here is CASSPPGPNHSGANVLTF.

This rearrangement joins TRBV20-1 to TRBJ2-1; TCRdb's assignment of TRBD1 cannot be checked, as there is no DNA. CDR3 length: 12 residues. CDR1 is DFQATT, CDR2 SNEGSKA, per germline (reference sequence). The CDR3 protein is CSAREDRDEQFF.

The chain couples TRBV5-1 to TRBJ1-1; TCRdb returns TRBD1, unconfirmable since there is no DNA. This CDR3 has 13 amino acids. In germline, CDR1 is SGHRS, CDR2 YFSETQ. CDR3 region: CASSPPLGLEAFF.

J is TRBJ2-3 and V is TRBV7-2; TCRdb reports TRBD1, a call that lacks DNA to check it against. Germline CDR1 is SGHTA and CDR2 is FQGNSA. This CDR3 region has 15 residues. CDR3 protein: CASSPVGGGTDTQYF.

The rearrangement links TRBV5-1 to TRBJ1-1; TCRdb's D call of TRBD1 is untestable without DNA. Germline V gives CDR1 SGHRS, CDR2 YFSETQ. The CDR3 covers 16 residues. The CDR3 here is CASSLAPGGDITEAFF. Together with reference TRBV5-1 and TRBJ1-1, the CDR3 gives the full variable domain: KAGVTQTPRYLIKTRGQQVTLSCSPISGHRSVSWYQQTPGQGLQFLFEYFSETQRNKGNFPGRFSGRQFSNSRSEMNVSTLELGDSALYLCASSLAPGGDITEAFFGQGTRLTVV.

V gene TRBV29-1 combines with J gene TRBJ2-7; TCRdb calls TRBD1, which cannot be checked without DNA. CDR1 and CDR2 (germline): SQVTM, ANQGSEA. The CDR3 contains 15 residues. This CDR3 is CSVSPVGTGGYEQYF.